The 9 T cell receptor beta chains given below trace back to one sample, sequenced in a study of human T cells and chemical hapten exposure (dated by TCRdb to the early 2020s). The time point label, read with the paper, signifies: healthy volunteer bleed at 2 weeks. Total RNA was extracted from unfractionated whole blood that had been collected in Tempus Blood RNA tubes. Library preparation employed RACE. This sample was sequenced with a NextSeq 500. Clones were called with MiXCR by TCRdb after fastp trimmed the public reads at Q25, and only in-frame beta chains were retained. Every distinct CDR3 protein forms one entry, paired with its most common genes and DNA. The sample table holds about 45,000 distinct CDR3 sequences, of which about 4.1% were seen once. 5.8% of the sample lies in the top ten. Sample: whole blood. The receptors originated from a human donor in good health. Some clones in this sample may be carry-over from other donors' samples.

This clonotype was counted at least ten times. The chain is built from TRBV7-6 and TRBJ1-5, with no clear D. The CDR3 loop spans 13 amino acids. Deletions cut 1 base from V and 4 bases from J, with 5 bases between. Germline V gene lookup returns CDR1 SGHVS and CDR2 FNYEAQ. CDR3 amino acids: CASSLDGNQPQHF. For the CDR3, the DNA is TGTGCCAGCAGCTTAGACGGGAATCAGCCCCAGCATTTT.

Of note for this clonotype: One end of the junction varies from germline; a read error may be responsible. The genes are TRBV7-7 and TRBJ2-2; 9 positions agree with TRBD1. Germline V CDR1 and CDR2: SSHAT, FNYEAQ (reference sequence). The CDR3 is made up of 15 amino acids. This chain's CDR3 is CASSLGTGIAGELFF. For the CDR3, the DNA is TGTGCTAGCAGCTTGGGGACAGGGATTGCCGGGGAGCTGTTTTTT.

This clonotype was seen ten or more times. The V call is TRBV11-1, the J call TRBJ2-5, with D maybe TRBD2 (6 bases). CDR1 SGHAT and CDR2 FQDESV come from the germline V gene (reference sequence). V lost 5 bases, J lost 2 bases, and 18 bases lay in between. The CDR3 totals 16 residues. The CDR3 loop is CASSARREYSQETQYF. In DNA form, the CDR3 reads TGTGCCAGCAGCGCACGCCGGGAGTATTCGCAAGAGACCCAGTACTTC.

The table lists this clonotype with a count of one. A much larger clone lies one base from this, so it may be a read error. Written as DNA, the CDR3 is TGCGCCAGCAGTTACGGGACTAGCAGTACAGATACGCAGTGTTTT. Its protein product is CASSYGTSSTDTQCF. This chain links TRBV10-2 with TRBJ2-3, with 9 bases lining up with TRBD2. Germline assignment: CDR1 WSHSY and CDR2 SAAADI. The CDR3 is 15 residues long.

This clonotype was detected only a few times. The V and J genes are TRBV2 and TRBJ2-3; possibly TRBD1 for D (6 bases). The CDR3 covers 15 residues. V was shortened by 6 bases and J by 3 bases, with 16 bases between the two germline ends. In germline, CDR1 is SNHLY, CDR2 FYNNEI. The CDR3 nucleotides read TGTGCCAGCAGCCGCAGGGGCTCAAGGACAGATACGCAGTATTTT. Residues: CASSRRGSRTDTQYF.

This clonotype was seen many times. The chain links TRBV7-2 to TRBJ2-5; TRBD1 agrees at 9 bases. The CDR3 is 14 residues long. V lost 1 base, J lost 4 bases, and 1 base stayed unmatched. Germline CDR1 and CDR2: SGHTA and FQGNSA. CDR3 protein: CASSLDRGRETQYF. The CDR3 region has the DNA TGTGCCAGCAGCTTAGACAGGGGGCGAGAGACCCAGTACTTC.

This clonotype occurred a few times. This chain connects TRBV12-3 or TRBV12-4 to TRBJ1-1; no clear D. The CDR3 is 12 residues long. V was shortened by 0 bases and J by 8 bases, with 7 bases between the two germline ends. The CDR3 region is CASSLAAGEAFF. The DNA for the CDR3 is TGTGCCAGCAGTTTAGCGGCCGGGGAAGCTTTCTTT.

There are many counts of this clonotype. V is TRBV7-2 and J is TRBJ2-1; 8 nucleotides agree with TRBD2. Germline-derived CDR1 and CDR2 are SGHTA and FQGNSA. The CDR3 has 17 residues. The J segment lost 6 bases and the V segment lost 2 bases, leaving 12 bases of the junction unmatched. The chain's CDR3 is CASSLRGLGGERNEQFF. In DNA, the CDR3 is TGTGCCAGCAGCTTACGGGGACTAGGAGGCGAACGCAATGAGCAGTTCTTC.

This clonotype was seen repeatedly, ten times or more. The chain employs TRBV25-1 and TRBJ2-1; the match to TRBD1 covers 9 bases. Germline CDR1 and CDR2: MGHDK and SYGVNS. V lost 4 bases and J lost 1; bases outside the gene matches: 2. This CDR3 comprises 15 residues. CDR3: CASSVTGGSYNEQFF. CDR3 coding DNA: TGTGCCAGCAGTGTGACAGGGGGGTCCTACAATGAGCAGTTCTTC.